The sequence of this T cell receptor beta chain was determined in a study of graft-versus-host responses after intestinal transplantation. This CDR3 is 16 amino acids long. Looked up from germline, CDR1 is MDHEN and CDR2 is SYDVKM. V was clipped by 5 bases and J by 4 bases; unmatched bases: 6. Clones were sequenced by immunoSEQ multiplex PCR, and TCRdb holds only the in-frame ones, with some missing. The sample contains 8,000 to 8,500 clones, roughly 93% of which appear only once. Source: PBMCs, taken 11 days after intestinal transplantation. The J gene is TRBJ2-2, the V gene TRBV28, with 11 bases matching TRBD1. This receptor was obtained from a human patient who received an intestinal transplant, so some T cells may come from the graft donor. The DNA for the CDR3 is TGTGCCAGCAGTAATCCGGGACAGGGGGGCACCGGGGAGCTGTTTTTT. This gives the protein CASSNPGQGGTGELFF.